This record looks at one T cell receptor (beta chain) sequence and its context. This clone occurred a few times. Its recognized antigen is unknown. No clone much larger than this one lies a single base away; base qualities are absent. At the junction V is shortened by 6 bases and J by 6 bases; bases outside the gene matches: 5. Based on the germline V gene (reference sequence), the CDR1 and CDR2 sequences are LNHDA and SQIVND. The cysteine opens and the phenylalanine closes a CDR3 of 13 amino acids. Only the CDR3 DNA is retained, 39 bases long and in frame from the first base. This record belongs to a study of cytomegalovirus exposure and HLA in healthy donors (dated by TCRdb to the late 2010s). Some background on the complete study: According to an earlier analysis of a few hundred of the donors, some 180 million T cells yielded some 110 million unique TCR beta sequences and approximately 280 Gb of sequence data. HLA typing included class I and class II loci at four-digit resolution. A separate validation cohort of about 110 different subjects was used in addition to the 666-subject first cohort. Typing coverage differed by locus: A, B, C, DRB1 and DQB1 were typed in about 620-630 donors, DQA1 in 522, DPA1 in some 610, and DPB1 in approximately 450. About 300 gigabases of sequencing data and tens of millions of unique TCR sequences were included in an early release covering under 650 HLA-typed donors. To predict cytomegalovirus infection status, the study brought together high-throughput TCR immunosequencing, statistical association of individual TCRs with disease status, and machine learning. An earlier analysis of 587 of the donors applied high-throughput TCR beta sequencing to assess whether each TCR beta V gene segment acted as functional or pseudogenic. In a later genetic analysis, genome-wide SNP genotypes for about three fifths of the roughly 670 donors were used, and that subset was treated as a discovery cohort. Rather than drawing on any new phenotypic data, the later analysis identified candidate immune exposures from TCR beta sequences and the way those sequences occurred across donors. All discovery cohort repertoires had been generated on a single sequencing platform. The study was designed to test whether signatures of past pathogen exposure could be identified by cataloging public T cell receptors. The T cell repertoires of around 670 subjects were profiled by immunosequencing and related to cytomegalovirus serostatus. Roughly 5 DR-DQ haplotypes were treated as single units for association and clustering because of strong linkage in the cohort. Of the 300 to 500 genotyped donors, roughly 80% were placed in the genetic ancestry cluster associated with self-reported Caucasian donors. In a later analysis, previously published TCR beta repertoires from 666 donors were re-analyzed and high-resolution HLA genotyping was added so that TCR occurrence patterns could be studied. Among 300 to 500 genotyped donors of the cohort, an average of about 240,000 unique TCR beta nucleotide sequences was sequenced per donor, of which about 19% were non-productive. Donor age, sex, ethnicity and CMV serostatus were collected together with the repertoire data.

In total, roughly 670 healthy bone marrow donors made up the cohort. Cohort members were all nominally healthy when sampled, although unrecorded immune exposures were likely present. The donor tested CMV seropositive, placing the donor among the 289 seropositive members of the cohort. Every donor gave a peripheral blood sample, and the peripheral blood mononuclear cells from that sample were used for TCR beta sequencing. Genomic DNA was extracted from the blood cell samples with the Qiagen DNeasy Blood Extraction Kit. The receptor library was made with the immunoSEQ multiplex PCR assay. For the multiplex PCR, a mixture combining 60 forward primers for TCR Vbeta segments and 13 reverse primers for TCR Jbeta segments was used. The CDR3 region of rearranged TCR beta genes was amplified from genomic DNA by a multiplex PCR assay. Amplified TCR beta libraries were sequenced as 87-base-pair reads on the Illumina HiSeq System. As for the authors' bioinformatics: A later analysis counted tens of millions of unique TCR beta chains across the 666 repertoires, and roughly 9.9 million of these chains were shared by at least two donors. Raw reads were error-corrected and collapsed into unique sequences by a nearest-neighbor algorithm in which closely related sequences were merged to remove PCR and sequencing errors. Alignment of CDR3 sequences to IMGT reference sequences was used to assign V, D and J gene segments. For a sequence to be retained, at least a six-nucleotide match to both a V gene segment and a J gene segment was required. Rearrangements were classified as productive when the CDR3 lacked stop codons and remained in frame with V and J, and all other rearrangements were classified as non-productive. CDR3 was defined according to IMGT convention as the region running from the second conserved V-encoded cysteine to the conserved J-encoded phenylalanine. In an earlier analysis of approximately 590 of the donors, sequences lacking an unambiguous match to a single V gene segment were excluded. An earlier analysis of a few hundred of the donors called V segments functional above 56.7% productive rearrangements and segregating when the between-donor standard deviation exceeded 5%. To diagnose cytomegalovirus status from the catalog of TCR beta chain sequences, a statistical classification framework was built. In a later analysis, TCR nucleotide sequences were compared against IMGT/GENE-DB human TR gene sequences so that V and J genes could be assigned. Using the TCRdist pipeline, a later analysis assigned CDR3 sequences along with most-parsimonious VDJ recombination scenarios. In a later analysis, each TCR beta chain was defined by its CDR3 amino acid sequence together with its V-gene family, and reads without a unique V-gene family were excluded. A later analysis removed roughly 590 highly shared, low-generation-probability nucleotide sequences to deal with suspected cross-contamination and a sequencing artifact. For each public chain, a later analysis derived a clonal expansion index from normalized ranks of inferred template counts within each repertoire. In a later analysis, generation probabilities were computed using a VDJ recombination model fitted to out-of-frame rearrangements, and the results were checked against IGoR. In a later analysis, hypergeometric tests were used to score TCR-TCR, TCR-HLA and TCR-CMV co-occurrence, with a repertoire-size bias correction applied to TCR pairs. False discovery rates were estimated in a later analysis by permuting HLA or CMV assignments 20 times. In a later analysis, co-occurring TCRs were grouped with DBSCAN, and TCRdist sequence similarity was added when clustering was performed within HLA-allele-positive subsets. Co-occurrence clustering excluded repertoires with fewer than 30,000 or more than 120,000 public chains, plus five with anomalous nucleotide sharing. The clones in this table, taken by TCRdb from immuneACCESS, are in-frame only. Not every clone is retained; where verified, under half of the shortfall comes from an unresolved V gene, and the cause of the rest is unknown. V, J and clone size are those of that table, while D and trimming were read from the DNA. The sample records approximately 110,000 clones, around two thirds of which are singletons. The top ten hold less than 4.5% of the sample.

Summary of the overall study and its limitations: The presence/absence analyses assumed that sequencing depth was roughly uniform across donors, and that assumption may not be true. Correlated functional status among segregating V segments might be attributable to linkage disequilibrium, but an unknown experimental factor could not be ruled out. The sequencing pipeline was judged likely to have produced a cluster of highly shared sequence variants as a technical artifact. A further reported finding was that TCR beta sequences accurately predicted the HLA-A and HLA-B alleles for most subjects in the first cohort. In a later analysis, most CMV-associated TCR beta chains were found to appear HLA-restricted, with HLA associations seemingly driven largely by CMV exposure. For the cohort, immune exposure information was limited to CMV serostatus. In both the original and validation cohorts, the classifier was reported to diagnose cytomegalovirus status with high specificity and sensitivity. It was suggested by the authors that the approach could potentially be generalized to other disease states and immunological phenotypes. Most TCR sequences were observed very rarely across donors, whereas some public TCRs were present in many individuals. The earlier analysis of some 540 of the donors excluded some 15 rarely observed V segments, including chromosome 9 orphons, because counts were too low. Compared with equally common non-associated chains, HLA-associated TCR beta chains in a later analysis were more clonally expanded and had lower generation probabilities. In a later genetic analysis, fewer N-insertions in productive TCRs were reported among donors in an Asian-associated ancestry cluster than the roughly 640-donor mean. Strong co-occurrence of HLA alleles, especially DR and DQ, made assigning TCR associations to individual alleles difficult. Several of the top co-occurrence clusters appeared to be linked to parvovirus B19, influenza, CMV and Epstein-Barr virus, according to a later analysis. HLA typing was unavailable for some donors at each locus, so association tests used only the typed subset. Some IMGT-functional V segments, including TRBV6-2 and TRBV6-3, could not be distinguished by the 87-base-pair reads and were therefore excluded. A total of roughly 160 TCR beta chains were listed by the study as associated with cytomegalovirus. Broadly in line with IMGT annotations, most TCR beta V segments showed up in productive rearrangements about 87% or about 30% of the time in an earlier analysis of several hundred of the donors. In vitro tests confirmed that a few of the cytomegalovirus-associated TCR beta chains recognize cytomegalovirus antigens. Specific HLA alleles were associated with 15,000 to 20,000 TCR beta sequences at a false discovery rate of 0.05 in a later analysis. Only TCR beta chains were sequenced in this cohort, and the absence of alpha or paired-chain data limited detectable features. In a later analysis, the rate of TCR association differed among HLA loci, with DRB1 alleles having the most associated TCRs and HLA-C alleles having the fewest. An association between a missense DCLRE1C variant and V-gene and J-gene trimming of TCR beta chains was found in a later genetic analysis and replicated in an independent cohort.

The V gene is TRBV19 and the J gene is TRBJ1-5, and TRBD1 matches 7 of the central bases. The sample taken for sequencing was PBMCs. The receptor comes from a man aged 25-40 years in good health and CMV-seropositive. The DNA sequence is as follows: TGTGCCAGTAGCGGACAGGCTGGTCAGCCCCAGCATTTT. It is translated as CASSGQAGQPQHF. The variable domain in full, with residues beyond the CDR3 obtained from the reference TRBV19 and TRBJ1-5 genes, is DGGITQSPKYLFRKEGQNVTLSCEQNLNHDAMYWYRQDPGQGLRLIYYSQIVNDFQKGDIAEGYSVSREKKESFPLTVTSAQKNPTAFYLCASSGQAGQPQHFGDGTRLSIL.